This T cell receptor beta chain originates from a study of OX40 agonist ivuxolimab in advanced cancers. General study findings and limits: Researchers report that CD8+ T cells had, on average, more expanded clones than CD4+.

A word on this clone: The antigen remains undetermined.

The method was immunoSEQ multiplex PCR; TCRdb's version includes in-frame clones alone and lacks a portion of them. The top ten hold 0.15% to 0.2% of the sample, which has over 70,000 clones, 85% to 90% seen once. V shed 7 bases and J shed 1 base, with 17 bases lying between them. The CDR3 is made up of 16 amino acids. Germline V CDR1 and CDR2: MNHNY, SVGAGI (reference sequence). Sequencing was performed on CD4+ or CD8+ T cells sorted from blood, taken in a trial of the OX40 agonist ivuxolimab. V and J are TRBV6-6 and TRBJ2-1; D might be TRBD1 (6 bases). This clonotype was obtained from an adult with an advanced solid tumor such as melanoma, head and neck, liver or kidney cancer. The CDR3 here is CASISNVGASYNEQFF. The DNA of the CDR3 is TGTGCCAGCATCTCCAACGTGGGGGCATCCTACAATGAGCAGTTCTTC.